This is a list of T cell receptor beta chains from one sample in a study of T cell responses to AZD1222 COVID-19 vaccine. Assay: immunoSEQ multiplex PCR; the TCRdb copy retains only in-frame clones and omits some. Counted here are approximately 110,000 clones, around 90% occurring once; the ten biggest clones make up roughly 4%. This specimen was peripheral blood, taken on day 0 of AZD1222 vaccination. The receptors shown here come from an adult in good health. CDR3s include the opening cysteine and the closing phenylalanine or tryptophan. A D gene is named only where the DNA matches it firmly. Not all rows give a size; the values are once, few, many and, for expanded clones, a class.

>NA|NA|TRBV5-1|TRBJ1-2
CASSLEVSGPSYTF
TGCGCCAGCAGCTTGGAAGTATCCGGGCCGAGCTACACCTTC
>NA|NA|TRBV28|TRBJ2-3
CASSSGGQGAADTQYF
TGTGCCAGCAGTTCGGGGGGGCAGGGGGCGGCAGATACGCAGTATTTT
>NA|few|TRBV7-3|TRBJ2-1
CASSLIGNEQFF
TGTGCCAGCAGCTTAATCGGCAATGAGCAGTTCTTC
>TRBD1|NA|TRBV2|TRBJ1-6
CASSGQGFGNSPLHF
TGTGCCAGCAGTGGACAGGGGTTCGGTAATTCACCCCTCCACTTT
>NA|NA|TRBV19|TRBJ1-2
CASSPVRGNYGYTF
TGTGCCAGTAGTCCCGTCCGGGGTAACTATGGCTACACCTTC
>NA|NA|TRBV4-3|TRBJ2-2
CASSREPGGTGELFF
TGCGCCAGCAGTCGGGAGCCAGGGGGCACCGGGGAGCTGTTTTTT
>TRBD2|few|TRBV4-2|TRBJ2-5
CASSQSLAGGPEETQYF
TGTGCCAGCAGCCAGTCTTTAGCGGGAGGGCCGGAAGAGACCCAGTACTTC
>NA|NA|TRBV10-3|TRBJ2-2
CAISLSPPVDTGELFF
TGTGCCATCAGTCTTTCGCCGCCGGTGGACACCGGGGAGCTGTTTTTT
>TRBD1|NA|TRBV9|TRBJ2-1
CASSVVGGTGNNEQFF
TGTGCCAGCAGCGTAGTAGGCGGGACAGGGAACAATGAGCAGTTCTTC
>NA|NA|TRBV5-1|TRBJ2-3
CASSWTSTDTQYF
TGCGCCAGCAGCTGGACTAGCACAGATACGCAGTATTTT
>NA|once|TRBV15|TRBJ1-4
CATSRDRADEKLFF
TGTGCCACCAGCAGAGACAGGGCTGATGAAAAACTGTTTTTT
>TRBD1|medium-sized|TRBV9|TRBJ2-1
CASSAGQNEQFF
TGTGCCAGCAGCGCGGGACAGAATGAGCAGTTCTTC
>NA|NA|TRBV28|TRBJ1-4
CASSDRGHFTEKLFF
TGTGCCAGCAGCGATCGGGGGCATTTCACTGAAAAACTGTTTTTT
>NA|many|TRBV9|TRBJ1-1
CASSPSGLGTEAFF
TGTGCCAGCAGCCCCTCTGGGTTGGGCACTGAAGCTTTCTTT
>TRBD1|NA|TRBV18|TRBJ1-1
CASSPGQGSSNTEAFF
TGTGCCAGCTCCCCAGGACAGGGAAGCAGCAACACTGAAGCTTTCTTT
>NA|NA|TRBV11-3|TRBJ2-5
CASSTGLKETQYF
TGTGCCAGCAGTACGGGCCTCAAGGAGACCCAGTACTTC
>NA|NA|TRBV27|TRBJ1-1
CASSLDINTEAFF
TGTGCCAGCAGTCTCGACATAAACACTGAAGCTTTCTTT
>NA|NA|TRBV15|TRBJ2-4
CATSEAGRNIQYF
TGTGCCACCAGCGAGGCCGGGCGGAACATTCAGTACTTC
>NA|NA|TRBV7-9|TRBJ1-4
CASSLARPVRDEKLFF
TGTGCCAGCAGCTTAGCGAGACCAGTTAGGGATGAAAAACTGTTTTTT
>TRBD1|NA|TRBV18|TRBJ1-2
CASSPPTGIGGYTF
TGTGCCAGCTCACCACCGACAGGGATAGGAGGCTACACCTTC
>NA|NA|TRBV28|TRBJ1-2
CASSLDGAAYGYTF
TGTGCCAGCAGTTTAGACGGGGCAGCCTATGGCTACACCTTC
>TRBD1|NA|TRBV6-1|TRBJ1-2
CASSEFSRTGGIYGYTF
TGTGCCAGCAGTGAATTTTCAAGAACAGGGGGCATCTATGGCTACACCTTC
>TRBD2|once|TRBV9|TRBJ2-1
CASSAPGLAGGFLNEQFF
TGTGCCAGCAGCGCCCCGGGACTAGCGGGAGGCTTTTTGAATGAGCAGTTCTTC
>TRBD2|NA|TRBV3-1/TRBV3-2|TRBJ2-1
CASSQVVAGEVRFF
TGTGCCAGCAGCCAAGTAGTCGCGGGAGAGGTTCGTTTCTTC
>NA|NA|TRBV14|TRBJ1-5
CASSQDTDSNQPQHF
TGTGCCAGCAGCCAAGATACGGATAGCAATCAGCCCCAGCATTTT